The 3 T cell receptor beta chains reported below all come from one sample, sequenced in a study of Graves' ophthalmopathy and Graves' hyperthyroidism. The study amplified TCR beta CDR3 regions using RNA transcripts. HTBI primers were used in a first-round RT-PCR, which preceded a second-round multiplex PCR. TCRdb re-derived calls from the multiplex PCR reads in MiXCR, one entry per CDR3 protein. The sample lists hundreds of thousands of distinct CDR3 sequences, roughly 21% occurring once. Sequencing was done on a sample of peripheral blood. The receptors were gathered from a woman aged 18-30 years with stable Graves' hyperthyroidism.

This clonotype has a count of ten or more. V and J are TRBV29-1 and TRBJ1-2; D is possibly TRBD1 (5 bases). The V gene lost 1 base and the J gene lost 6 bases, with 9 bases spanning the gap. Germline loops: CDR1 SQVTM, CDR2 ANQGSEA. CDR3 size: 12 residues. This CDR3 is CSVEAGTNGYTF. Written as DNA, the CDR3 is TGCAGCGTTGAAGCAGGGACGAATGGCTACACCTTC.

At least ten counts were recorded for this clonotype. This sequence joins TRBV6-1 and TRBJ2-7, with no clear D. The CDR3 is 11 residues long. Trimming removed 4 bases at V and 3 bases at J, with 4 bases between. Germline values: CDR1 MNHNS, CDR2 SASEGT. This CDR3 is CASSGIYEQYF. The CDR3 nucleotides read TGTGCCAGCAGTGGGATCTACGAGCAGTACTTC.

This clonotype was counted between two and nine times. The V and J genes are TRBV30 and TRBJ2-2; 7 positions agree with TRBD1. CDR3 length equals 14 residues. CDR1 and CDR2 from the germline V gene are GTSNPN and SVGIG (reference sequence). V lost 3 bases and J lost 4; bases outside the gene matches: 5. The CDR3 spells CAWRQGFFTGELFF. CDR3 nucleotides: TGTGCCTGGAGACAGGGGTTCTTCACCGGGGAGCTGTTTTTT.